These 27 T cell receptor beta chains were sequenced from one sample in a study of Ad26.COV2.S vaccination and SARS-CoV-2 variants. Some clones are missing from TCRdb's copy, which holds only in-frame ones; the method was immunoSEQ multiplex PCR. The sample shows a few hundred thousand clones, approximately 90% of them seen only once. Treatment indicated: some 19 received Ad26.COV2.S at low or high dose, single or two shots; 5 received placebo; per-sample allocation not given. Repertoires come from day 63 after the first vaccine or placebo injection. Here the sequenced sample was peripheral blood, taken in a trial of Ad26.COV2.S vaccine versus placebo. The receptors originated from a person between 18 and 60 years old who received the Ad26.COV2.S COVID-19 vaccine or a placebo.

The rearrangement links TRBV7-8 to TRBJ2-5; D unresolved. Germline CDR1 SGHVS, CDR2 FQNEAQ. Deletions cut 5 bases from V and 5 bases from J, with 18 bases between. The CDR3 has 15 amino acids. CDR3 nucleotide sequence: TGTGCCAGCAGCCCCAACCGACTCACGCCGGAGACCCAGTACTTC. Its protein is CASSPNRLTPETQYF.

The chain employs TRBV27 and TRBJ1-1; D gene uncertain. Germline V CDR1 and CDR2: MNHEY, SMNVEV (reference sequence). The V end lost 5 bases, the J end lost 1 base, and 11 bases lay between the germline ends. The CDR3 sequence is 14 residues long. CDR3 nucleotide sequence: TGTGCCAGCAGTCTTAAAGGGAGGAACACTGAAGCTTTCTTT. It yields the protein CASSLKGRNTEAFF.

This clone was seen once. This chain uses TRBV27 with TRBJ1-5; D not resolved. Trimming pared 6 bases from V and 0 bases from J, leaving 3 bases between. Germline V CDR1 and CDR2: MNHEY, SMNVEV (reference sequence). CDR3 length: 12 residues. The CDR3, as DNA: TGTGCCAGCAGCAATAGCAATCAGCCCCAGCATTTT. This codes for CASSNSNQPQHF.

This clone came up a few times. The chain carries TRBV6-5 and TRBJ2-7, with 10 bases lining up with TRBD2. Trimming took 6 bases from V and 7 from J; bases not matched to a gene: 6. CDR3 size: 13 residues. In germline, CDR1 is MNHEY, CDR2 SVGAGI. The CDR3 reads CASRGSGGQEQYF. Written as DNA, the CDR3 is TGTGCCAGCAGGGGTAGCGGGGGGCAGGAGCAGTACTTC.

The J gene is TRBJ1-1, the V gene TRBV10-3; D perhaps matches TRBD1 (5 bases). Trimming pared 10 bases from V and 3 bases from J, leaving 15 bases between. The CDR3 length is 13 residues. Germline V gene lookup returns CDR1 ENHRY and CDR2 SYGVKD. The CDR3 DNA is TGTGCCACCGGCCCAGGGATAGACACTGAAGCTTTCTTT. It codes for CATGPGIDTEAFF.

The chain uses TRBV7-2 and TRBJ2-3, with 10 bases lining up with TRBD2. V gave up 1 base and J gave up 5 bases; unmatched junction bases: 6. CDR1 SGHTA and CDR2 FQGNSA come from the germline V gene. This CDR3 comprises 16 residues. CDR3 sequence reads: CASSLGHVAGGDTQYF. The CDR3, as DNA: TGTGCCAGCAGCTTAGGCCACGTAGCGGGAGGAGATACGCAGTATTTT.

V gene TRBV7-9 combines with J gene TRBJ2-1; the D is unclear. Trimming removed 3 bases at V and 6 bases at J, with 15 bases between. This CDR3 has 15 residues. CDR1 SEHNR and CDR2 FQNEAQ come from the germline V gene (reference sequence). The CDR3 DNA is TGTGCCAGCAGCTTGTCCGCGGCGTCGGGCAATGAGCAGTTCTTC. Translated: CASSLSAASGNEQFF. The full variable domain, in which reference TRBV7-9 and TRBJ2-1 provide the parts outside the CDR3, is DTGVSQNPRHKITKRGQNVTFRCDPISEHNRLYWYRQTLGQGPEFLTYFQNEAQLEKSRLLSDRFSAERPKGSFSTLEIQRTEQGDSAMYLCASSLSAASGNEQFFGPGTRLTVL.

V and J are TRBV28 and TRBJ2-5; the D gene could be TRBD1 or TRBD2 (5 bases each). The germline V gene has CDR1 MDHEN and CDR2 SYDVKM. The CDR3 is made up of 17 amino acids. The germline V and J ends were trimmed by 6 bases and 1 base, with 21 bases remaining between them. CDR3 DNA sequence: TGTGCCAGCAGCCCTCCGGGGCACCGACCTCTCCAAGAGACCCAGTACTTC. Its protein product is CASSPPGHRPLQETQYF.

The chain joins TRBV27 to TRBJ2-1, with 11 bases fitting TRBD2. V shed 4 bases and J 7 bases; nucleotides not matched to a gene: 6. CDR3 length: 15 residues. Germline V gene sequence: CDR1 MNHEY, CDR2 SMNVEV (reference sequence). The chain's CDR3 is CASSYIAGGPNEQFF. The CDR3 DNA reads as TGTGCCAGCAGTTACATAGCGGGGGGGCCAAATGAGCAGTTCTTC.

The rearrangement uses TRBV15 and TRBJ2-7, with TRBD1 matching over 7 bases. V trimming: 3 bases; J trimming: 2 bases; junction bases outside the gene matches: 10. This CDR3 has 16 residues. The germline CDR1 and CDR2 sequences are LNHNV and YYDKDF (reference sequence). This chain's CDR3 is CATSRSPPDRTYEQYF. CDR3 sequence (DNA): TGTGCCACCAGCAGGTCCCCGCCGGACAGGACCTACGAGCAGTACTTC.

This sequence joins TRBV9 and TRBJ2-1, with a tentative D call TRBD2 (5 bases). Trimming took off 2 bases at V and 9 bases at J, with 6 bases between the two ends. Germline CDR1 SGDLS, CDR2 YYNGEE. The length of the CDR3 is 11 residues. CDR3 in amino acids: CASSVGLEQFF. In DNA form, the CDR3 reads TGTGCCAGCAGCGTCGGACTTGAGCAGTTCTTC.

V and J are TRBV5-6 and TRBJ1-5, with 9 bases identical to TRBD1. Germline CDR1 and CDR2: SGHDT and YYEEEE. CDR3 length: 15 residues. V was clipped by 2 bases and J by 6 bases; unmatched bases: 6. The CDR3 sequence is CASSFGQGRIQPQHF. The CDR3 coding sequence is TGTGCCAGCAGCTTTGGACAGGGGAGAATTCAGCCCCAGCATTTT.

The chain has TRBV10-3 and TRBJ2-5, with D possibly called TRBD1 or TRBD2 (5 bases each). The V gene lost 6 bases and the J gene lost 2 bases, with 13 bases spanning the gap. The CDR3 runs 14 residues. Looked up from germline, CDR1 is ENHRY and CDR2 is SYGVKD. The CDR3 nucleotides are TGTGCCATCAGGAGGGGTAGTCGTCAAGAGACCCAGTACTTC. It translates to CAIRRGSRQETQYF.

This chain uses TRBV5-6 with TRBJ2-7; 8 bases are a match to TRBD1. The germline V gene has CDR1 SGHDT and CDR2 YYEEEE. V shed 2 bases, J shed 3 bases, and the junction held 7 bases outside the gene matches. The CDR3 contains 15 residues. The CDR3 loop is CASSFLQGGFYEQYF. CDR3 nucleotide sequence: TGTGCCAGCAGCTTTTTACAGGGGGGATTCTACGAGCAGTACTTC.

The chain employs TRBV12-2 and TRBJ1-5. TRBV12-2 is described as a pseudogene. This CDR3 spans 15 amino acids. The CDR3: CASRLRLDINQPQHF. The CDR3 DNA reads TGTGCAAGTCGCTTAAGACTAGATATTAATCAGCCCCAGCATTTT.

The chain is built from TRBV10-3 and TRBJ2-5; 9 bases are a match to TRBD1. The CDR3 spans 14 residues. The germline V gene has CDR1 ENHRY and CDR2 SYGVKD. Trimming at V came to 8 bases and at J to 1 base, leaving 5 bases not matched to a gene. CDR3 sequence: CAIRPTGGQETQYF. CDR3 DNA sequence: TGTGCCATCCGGCCGACAGGGGGCCAAGAGACCCAGTACTTC.

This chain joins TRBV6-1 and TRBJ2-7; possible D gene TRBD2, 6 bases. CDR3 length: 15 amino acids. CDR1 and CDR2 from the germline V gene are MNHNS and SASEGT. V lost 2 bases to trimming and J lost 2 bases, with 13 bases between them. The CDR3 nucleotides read TGTGCCAGCAGTGAAAGGAGCGGGCTCACCTACGAGCAGTACTTC. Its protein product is CASSERSGLTYEQYF.

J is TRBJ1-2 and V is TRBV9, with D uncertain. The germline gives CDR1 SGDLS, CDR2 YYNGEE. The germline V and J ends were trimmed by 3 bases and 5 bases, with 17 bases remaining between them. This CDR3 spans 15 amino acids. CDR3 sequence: CASSATDYTYYGYTF. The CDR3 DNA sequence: TGTGCCAGCAGCGCGACGGATTACACCTATTATGGCTACACCTTC.

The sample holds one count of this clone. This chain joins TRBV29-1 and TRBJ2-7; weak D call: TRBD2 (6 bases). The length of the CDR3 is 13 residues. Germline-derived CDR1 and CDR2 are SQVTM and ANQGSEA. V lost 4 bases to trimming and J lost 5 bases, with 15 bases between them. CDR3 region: CSVAGGYPDEQYF. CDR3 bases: TGCAGCGTTGCCGGAGGGTACCCTGACGAGCAGTACTTC.

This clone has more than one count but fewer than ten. In DNA form, the CDR3 reads TGTGCCACCAGCAGAGCCTTGGGACAGAGCAACTATGGCTACACCTTC. It yields the protein CATSRALGQSNYGYTF. This chain connects TRBV15 to TRBJ1-2; 7 bases line up with TRBD1. The ends lost 1 base at V and 2 bases at J; junction bases unmatched: 7. The CDR3 consists of 16 residues. Germline V gives CDR1 LNHNV, CDR2 YYDKDF (reference sequence).

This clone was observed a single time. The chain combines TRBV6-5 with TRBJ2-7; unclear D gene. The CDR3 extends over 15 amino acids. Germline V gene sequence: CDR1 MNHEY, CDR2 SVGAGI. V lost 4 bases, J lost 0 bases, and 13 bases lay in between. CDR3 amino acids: CASSSPSTSSYEQYF. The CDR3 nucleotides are TGTGCCAGCAGTTCGCCGAGTACGAGCTCCTACGAGCAGTACTTC.

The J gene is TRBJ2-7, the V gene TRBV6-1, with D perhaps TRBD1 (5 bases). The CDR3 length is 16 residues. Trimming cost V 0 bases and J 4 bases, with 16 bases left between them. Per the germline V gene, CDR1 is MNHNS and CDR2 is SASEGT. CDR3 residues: CASSEAPRTTKYEQYF. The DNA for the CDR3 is TGTGCCAGCAGTGAAGCGCCTCGGACAACTAAGTACGAGCAGTACTTC.

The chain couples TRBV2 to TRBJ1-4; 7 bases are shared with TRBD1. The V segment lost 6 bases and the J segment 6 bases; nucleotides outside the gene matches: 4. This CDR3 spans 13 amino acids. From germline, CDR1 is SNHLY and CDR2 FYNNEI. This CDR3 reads CASRSGTDEKLFF. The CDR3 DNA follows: TGTGCCAGCAGGTCCGGGACAGATGAAAAACTGTTTTTT.

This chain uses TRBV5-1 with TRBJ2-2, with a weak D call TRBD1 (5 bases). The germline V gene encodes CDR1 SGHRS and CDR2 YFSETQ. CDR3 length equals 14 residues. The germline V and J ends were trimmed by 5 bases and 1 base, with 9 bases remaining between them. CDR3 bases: TGCGCCAGCAGGGACGGACAGAACACCGGGGAGCTGTTTTTT. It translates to CASRDGQNTGELFF.

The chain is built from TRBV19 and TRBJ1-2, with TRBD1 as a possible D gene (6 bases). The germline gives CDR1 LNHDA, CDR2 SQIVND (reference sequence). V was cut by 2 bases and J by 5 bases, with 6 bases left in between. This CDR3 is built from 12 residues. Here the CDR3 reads CASSITGYGYTF. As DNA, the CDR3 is TGTGCCAGTAGTATAACAGGGTATGGCTACACCTTC.

Here the CDR3 reads CASSMTLFGTEAFF. The CDR3 nucleotides read TGTGCCAGTAGTATGACCCTCTTCGGCACTGAAGCTTTCTTT. The V gene is TRBV19, the J gene TRBJ1-1; no clear D gene. Germline CDR1 and CDR2: LNHDA and SQIVND (reference sequence). The V and J ends lost 3 bases and 4 bases respectively, with 12 bases between them. The CDR3 totals 14 residues.

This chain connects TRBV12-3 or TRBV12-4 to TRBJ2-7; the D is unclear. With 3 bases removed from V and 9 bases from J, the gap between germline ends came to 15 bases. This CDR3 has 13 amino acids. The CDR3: CASSFGSDSGQYF. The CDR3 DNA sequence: TGTGCCAGCAGTTTTGGCAGCGACTCGGGGCAGTACTTC.